This paragraph reports one TCR beta chain. This entry is derived from a study of blood T cell repertoires in COVID-19. About the research overall: Italy, Spain and the United States were the sources of the convalescent and acute COVID-19 samples. In each case, the material was cDNA or gDNA derived from T cells, B-cell-depleted T cells, or PBMCs.

Per the authors' pipeline: For nucleated cells, counts were estimated from reference gene primer amplification. The method was immunoSEQ multiplex PCR; TCRdb's version includes in-frame clones alone and lacks a portion of them. The V and J calls and clone size are taken from that table; D and trimming were inferred from the DNA. The sample includes 40,000 to 60,000 clones, approximately 87% seen only once; the top ten take over 4.5%. The germline gives CDR1 LGHNA, CDR2 YSLEER. Trimming pared 2 bases from V and 4 bases from J, leaving 15 bases between. CDR3 length: 16 amino acids. The sequence was obtained from a woman aged 55-69 years with acute or convalescent COVID-19. Material for sequencing was peripheral blood. The J gene is TRBJ2-1, the V gene TRBV4-3, with D tentatively TRBD2 (7 bases). The CDR3 DNA sequence: TGCGCCAGCAGCCAATTTTCTAGCGGACAGTACAATGAGCAGTTCTTC. This gives the protein CASSQFSSGQYNEQFF.